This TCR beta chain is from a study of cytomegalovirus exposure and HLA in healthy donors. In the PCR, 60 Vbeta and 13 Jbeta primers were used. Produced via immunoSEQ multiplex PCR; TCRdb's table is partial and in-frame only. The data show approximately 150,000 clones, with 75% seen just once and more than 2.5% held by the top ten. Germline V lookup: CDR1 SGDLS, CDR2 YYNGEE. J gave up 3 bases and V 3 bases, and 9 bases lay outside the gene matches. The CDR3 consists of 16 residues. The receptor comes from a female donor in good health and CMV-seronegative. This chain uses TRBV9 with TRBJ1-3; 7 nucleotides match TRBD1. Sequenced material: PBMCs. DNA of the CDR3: TGTGCCAGCAGCGAAGGAAACAGGGGTTTTGGAAACACCATATATTTT. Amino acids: CASSEGNRGFGNTIYF.